This is a list of T cell receptor beta chains from one sample in a study of lymphopenia after photon versus proton radiotherapy. Produced via immunoSEQ multiplex PCR; TCRdb's table is partial and in-frame only. This sample carries 150,000 to 200,000 clones, approximately 90% of them seen once, and the ten largest clones take roughly 4.7%. The specimen was peripheral blood, collected from a patient treated with photon-based radiotherapy. The receptors stem from a man aged 45-65 years with gastric cancer. The CDR3 runs from the conserved cysteine through the conserved F or W. The D gene is left open where the match is weak. Not every row has a clone size; where given, it reads once, few, many or a size class.

j_call clone_size d_call v_call cdr3_aa cdr3_nt
TRBJ1-2 - TRBD1 TRBV5-1 CASSYLTGDYGYTF TGCGCCAGCAGCTATTTGACAGGGGACTATGGCTACACCTTC
TRBJ2-5 - - TRBV7-6 CASSRAAETQYF TGTGCCAGCAGCCGCGCGGCGGAGACCCAGTACTTC
TRBJ1-1 - - TRBV5-5 CASSLPGRTEAFF TGTGCCAGCAGCTTGCCGGGGAGAACTGAAGCTTTCTTT
TRBJ1-2 - - TRBV7-9 CGAYGYTF TGTGGGGCCTATGGCTACACCTTC
TRBJ1-3 - - TRBV30 CAWGPGGNTIYF TGTGCCTGGGGTCCAGGGGGAAACACCATATATTTT
TRBJ2-7 - TRBD2 TRBV11-2 CASSLGGRIDEQYF TGTGCCAGCAGCTTGGGCGGGAGGATCGACGAGCAGTACTTC
TRBJ1-5 - - TRBV5-8 CASSLGQGSQPQHF TGTGCCAGCAGCTTGGGGCAGGGTAGCCAGCCCCAGCATTTT
TRBJ2-7 - TRBD2 TRBV5-4 CASSFEAGAREQYF TGTGCCAGCAGCTTTGAAGCGGGAGCTCGCGAGCAGTACTTC
TRBJ2-7 - TRBD1 TRBV7-2 CASSFDRDYEQYF TGTGCCAGCAGCTTCGACAGGGATTACGAGCAGTACTTC
TRBJ2-2 - - TRBV28 CASSFAVPGDTGELFF TGTGCCAGCAGTTTTGCGGTCCCTGGGGACACCGGGGAGCTGTTTTTT
TRBJ2-7 - - TRBV5-4 CASSPSTGTYSYEQYF TGTGCCAGCAGCCCTAGTACCGGGACATACTCCTACGAGCAGTACTTC
TRBJ1-4 - - TRBV7-2 CASSPLGETNEKLFF TGTGCCAGCAGCCCCTTGGGGGAAACTAATGAAAAACTGTTTTTT
TRBJ2-5 - - TRBV30 CAWSRGTIQLLQETQYF TGTGCCTGGAGCCGGGGAACTATACAACTCCTACAAGAGACCCAGTACTTC
TRBJ2-1 - - TRBV5-4 CASSPGLLWDEQFF TGTGCCAGCAGCCCTGGACTGCTTTGGGATGAGCAGTTCTTC
TRBJ2-1 few TRBD1 TRBV6-4 CASSGGPTGSYNEQFF TGTGCCAGCAGTGGGGGGCCGACAGGGTCCTACAATGAGCAGTTCTTC
TRBJ2-7 - TRBD1 TRBV23-1 CASSQTPGTGGAGYEQYF TGCGCCAGCAGTCAAACCCCCGGGACAGGGGGCGCTGGGTACGAGCAGTACTTC
TRBJ2-7 - - TRBV28 CASSVRQVGRYEQYF TGTGCCAGCAGTGTAAGACAAGTGGGGAGGTACGAGCAGTACTTC
TRBJ1-5 - - TRBV27 CASSMGRASNQPQHF TGTGCCAGCAGTATGGGCAGGGCTAGCAATCAGCCCCAGCATTTT